Below are 21 T cell receptor beta chains sequenced from a single sample in a study of T cell clonotyping in hematopoietic cell transplantation. The time point was: recipient sample about 28 days before transplant, after cytoreduction. Only in-frame clones appear in the TCRdb table, and some are missing; sequencing was by immunoSEQ multiplex PCR. The data contain some 40,000 clones, 85% of them singletons. This sample comprised peripheral blood mononuclear cells, obtained before stem cell transplant. The receptors stem from a man in his 60s with acute myeloid leukemia. Some clones in this sample may be carry-over from other donors' samples.

The chain recombines TRBV9 with TRBJ1-2; 9 bases are a match to TRBD1. CDR3 length: 13 residues. After removal of 4 bases from V and 8 bases from J, the junction contained 6 bases not matched to a gene. The germline V gene has CDR1 SGDLS and CDR2 YYNGEE. The CDR3 sequence is CASSTLTGGGYTF. The DNA for the CDR3 is TGTGCCAGCAGCACGCTGACAGGGGGAGGCTACACCTTC. Full variable domain (missing parts from reference TRBV9 and TRBJ1-2): DSGVTQTPKHLITATGQRVTLRCSPRSGDLSVYWYQQSLDQGLQFLIQYYNGEERAKGNILERFSAQQFPDLHSELNLSSLELGDSALYFCASSTLTGGGYTFGSGTRLTVV.

The chain combines TRBV29-1 with TRBJ2-7, with D possibly matching TRBD1 (6 bases). The CDR3 is 14 amino acids. The ends were cut back, 4 bases at V and 1 base at J, with 14 bases in the middle. CDR1 and CDR2 (germline): SQVTM, ANQGSEA. This CDR3 reads CSVGGGRVSYEQYF. The CDR3 nucleotides read TGCAGCGTTGGAGGGGGTAGAGTATCCTACGAGCAGTACTTC.

This clone was detected only a few times. The CDR3 reads CASSHQDAQYF. CDR3 sequence (DNA): TGTGCCAGCAGCCACCAGGATGCCCAGTACTTC. The chain uses TRBV7-9 and TRBJ2-5; unclear D gene. The ends were cut back, 5 bases at V and 9 bases at J, with 10 bases in the middle. Germline V gene data show CDR1 as SEHNR and CDR2 as FQNEAQ (reference sequence). The CDR3 has 11 amino acids.

The genes are TRBV5-1 and TRBJ2-1; D not certain. V lost 7 bases and J 0 bases, leaving 5 bases between the germline ends. CDR3 length: 12 amino acids. The germline gives CDR1 SGHRS, CDR2 YFSETQ. CDR3 sequence (DNA): TGCGCCAGCCGTAGCTCCTACAATGAGCAGTTCTTC. Translated: CASRSSYNEQFF.

This clone was detected a few times. The chain uses TRBV4-1 and TRBJ2-5, with D unclear. From germline, CDR1 is MGHRA and CDR2 YSYEKL. This CDR3 has 13 residues. V lost 3 bases and J 5 bases, leaving 10 bases between the germline ends. The CDR3 spells CASSQWIGETQYF. In DNA, the CDR3 is TGCGCCAGCAGCCAGTGGATCGGGGAGACCCAGTACTTC.

In its sample, this clone was seen a few times. This chain joins TRBV6-1 and TRBJ1-3, with no clear D. The CDR3 spans 17 residues. Trimming cost V 4 bases and J 0 bases, with 16 bases left between them. CDR1 is MNHNS and CDR2 is SASEGT in the germline V gene. The CDR3 spells CASSAVLRGFSGNTIYF. The CDR3, as DNA: TGTGCCAGCAGTGCGGTCCTCCGGGGTTTCTCTGGAAACACCATATATTTT.

The chain combines TRBV4-2 with TRBJ2-3, with TRBD2 matching over 10 bases. The CDR3 length is 16 residues. CDR1 LGHNA and CDR2 YNFKEQ come from the germline V gene. V dropped 2 bases and J dropped 5; count of bases not matched to a gene: 7. The CDR3 region has the DNA TGTGCCAGCAGCCAAAAGCGGGGGGGTTGGGGAGATACGCAGTATTTT. Its translation is CASSQKRGGWGDTQYF.

The chain couples TRBV28 to TRBJ2-2, with unresolved D. In germline, CDR1 is MDHEN, CDR2 SYDVKM. The CDR3 runs 14 residues. The ends were cut back, 7 bases at V and 0 bases at J, with 9 bases in the middle. In DNA form, the CDR3 reads TGTGCCAGCATAGGCACTTCGAACACCGGGGAGCTGTTTTTT. This translates into CASIGTSNTGELFF.

This sequence joins TRBV6-1 and TRBJ1-5; unclear D gene. The CDR3 runs 15 residues. Looked up from germline, CDR1 is MNHNS and CDR2 is SASEGT. The germline V and J ends were trimmed by 6 bases and 4 bases, with 16 bases remaining between them. The CDR3 reads CASSKEFWGNQPQHF. The CDR3 nucleotides are TGTGCCAGCAGCAAGGAGTTCTGGGGAAATCAGCCCCAGCATTTT.

The chain couples TRBV5-5 to TRBJ1-1; D is undetermined. Germline values: CDR1 SGHKS, CDR2 YYEKEE (reference sequence). V lost 0 bases and J 2 bases, leaving 8 bases between the germline ends. The CDR3 is made up of 14 amino acids. The CDR3 region is CASSLGPGNTEAFF. The DNA of the CDR3 is TGTGCCAGCAGCTTGGGACCGGGCAACACTGAAGCTTTCTTT.

The chain uses TRBV6-6 and TRBJ1-5; 8 nucleotides line up with TRBD1. This CDR3 has 14 amino acids. V was clipped by 6 bases and J by 2 bases; unmatched bases: 3. Germline-derived CDR1 and CDR2 are MNHNY and SVGAGI (reference sequence). CDR3 amino acids: CASRIQGGNQPQHF. For the CDR3, the DNA is TGTGCCAGCAGGATACAGGGGGGCAATCAGCCCCAGCATTTT.

The chain combines TRBV19 with TRBJ1-2; no definite D call. Trimming stripped 3 bases from V and 8 bases from J, with 19 bases between. Germline assignment: CDR1 LNHDA and CDR2 SQIVND (reference sequence). The length of the CDR3 is 15 residues. The DNA for the CDR3 is TGTGCCAGTAGTATCCCGGGCAGGATCTCTTCCGGCTACACCTTC. Translation: CASSIPGRISSGYTF. Looking up the rest from reference TRBV19 and TRBJ1-2 gives the full variable domain: DGGITQSPKYLFRKEGQNVTLSCEQNLNHDAMYWYRQDPGQGLRLIYYSQIVNDFQKGDIAEGYSVSREKKESFPLTVTSAQKNPTAFYLCASSIPGRISSGYTFGSGTRLTVV.

J is TRBJ2-1 and V is TRBV6-5, with 10 nucleotides matching TRBD1. Germline-derived CDR1 and CDR2 are MNHEY and SVGAGI. The CDR3 consists of 15 residues. Losses at the gene ends were 2 bases for V and 6 bases for J; bases not matched to a gene: 4. This CDR3 reads CASSYLGQGSNEQFF. The CDR3 DNA follows: TGTGCCAGCAGTTACCTGGGACAGGGGAGCAATGAGCAGTTCTTC.

This rearrangement joins TRBV7-6 to TRBJ1-5; no clear D. The CDR3 runs to 14 residues. Trimming left V 0 bases short and J 1 base short, with 4 bases between. In germline, CDR1 is SGHVS, CDR2 FNYEAQ. The DNA of the CDR3 is TGTGCCAGCAGCTTAGCCCCCAGCAATCAGCCCCAGCATTTT. This codes for CASSLAPSNQPQHF.

The chain couples TRBV14 to TRBJ1-3; weak D call: TRBD1 (5 bases). The CDR3 sequence is 19 residues long. Germline loops: CDR1 SGHDN, CDR2 FVKESK. The V gene lost 0 bases and the J gene lost 1 base, with 19 bases spanning the gap. CDR3: CASSQDGGYSSPSGNTIYF. CDR3 in DNA: TGTGCCAGCAGCCAAGATGGGGGGTACAGCTCCCCTTCTGGAAACACCATATATTTT.

The chain couples TRBV4-2 to TRBJ2-1; 16 nucleotides line up with TRBD2. J gave up 8 bases and V 2 bases, and 6 bases lay outside the gene matches. This CDR3 is built from 17 residues. In germline, CDR1 is LGHNA, CDR2 YNFKEQ. CDR3 protein: CASSQPLGLAGGHEQFF. For the CDR3, the DNA is TGTGCCAGCAGCCAACCACTGGGACTAGCGGGGGGGCATGAGCAGTTCTTC.

The chain joins TRBV6-1 to TRBJ2-3, with D perhaps TRBD2 (6 bases). This CDR3 spans 16 amino acids. V shed 1 base and J shed 1 base, with 12 bases lying between them. In germline, CDR1 is MNHNS, CDR2 SASEGT. Written as DNA, the CDR3 is TGTGCCAGCAGTGAAGTTGCGGGGCGAGGCACAGATACGCAGTATTTT. The encoded protein is CASSEVAGRGTDTQYF.

The CDR3 DNA follows: TGTGCCAGCAGCTACACTAGCGGGGAGACCCAGTACTTC. This codes for CASSYTSGETQYF. The chain combines TRBV11-2 with TRBJ2-5; 9 nucleotides agree with TRBD2. From germline, CDR1 is SGHAT and CDR2 FQNNGV. V gave up 4 bases and J gave up 5 bases; unmatched junction bases: 2. This CDR3 has 13 amino acids.

The gene calls are TRBV5-4 and TRBJ1-1; D perhaps matches TRBD1 (5 bases). Germline V gene sequence: CDR1 SGHNT, CDR2 YYREEE (reference sequence). The CDR3 length is 13 residues. The V gene lost 0 bases and the J gene lost 8 bases, with 11 bases spanning the gap. The CDR3 loop is CASSLDFAGEAFF. DNA for the CDR3: TGTGCCAGCAGCTTGGATTTCGCAGGGGAAGCTTTCTTT.

Only one count was recorded for this clone. V gene TRBV6-5 combines with J gene TRBJ2-3, with a possible D match to TRBD1 (6 bases). Germline lookup yields CDR1 MNHEY and CDR2 SVGAGI. The length of the CDR3 is 13 residues. The germline V and J ends were trimmed by 7 bases and 0 bases, with 8 bases remaining between them. CDR3 loop: CASIDRSTDTQYF. The CDR3, as DNA: TGTGCCAGCATCGACAGGAGCACAGATACGCAGTATTTT.

The chain recombines TRBV7-9 with TRBJ2-5; D unclear. V was pared by 5 bases and J by 3 bases, with 13 bases between. CDR1 SEHNR and CDR2 FQNEAQ come from the germline V gene (reference sequence). This CDR3 contains 14 residues. The CDR3 bases are TGTGCCAGCAGCCCGCGCATCGGTAAAGAGACCCAGTACTTC. Protein sequence: CASSPRIGKETQYF.